A selection of T cell receptor beta chains follows, all from one sample in a study of OX40 agonist ivuxolimab in advanced cancers. TCRdb's table, derived via immunoSEQ multiplex PCR, lists solely in-frame clones and lacks some. The sample includes more than 35,000 clones, approximately 80% of them seen just once. The specimen was CD4+ or CD8+ T cells sorted from blood, collected in a trial of the OX40 agonist ivuxolimab. The receptors derive from an adult with an advanced solid tumor such as melanoma, head and neck, liver or kidney cancer. The CDR3 runs from the conserved cysteine through the conserved F or W. The order of the fields is J gene, D gene, V gene, clone size, CDR3 DNA, CDR3 protein. A D gene is named only where the DNA matches it firmly. Clone sizes are given selectively: once, few, many, or a class where the clone is expanded.

TRBJ2-7 | . | TRBV7-9 | few | TGTGCCAGCAGCTCCGAGAGCTACGAGCAGTACTTC | CASSSESYEQYF
TRBJ1-4 | . | TRBV6-6 | . | TGTGCCAGCAGTTCAGGGTGGGGTGAAAAACTGTTTTTT | CASSSGWGEKLFF
TRBJ1-2 | . | TRBV6-1 | . | TGTGCCAGCACTGACGCGAGGCGGAGCTATGGCTACACCTTC | CASTDARRSYGYTF
TRBJ2-1 | . | TRBV5-6 | . | TGTGCCAGCAGCTTTCCAGGACTGAATGAGCAGTTCTTC | CASSFPGLNEQFF
TRBJ2-3 | TRBD2 | TRBV30 | . | TGTGCCTGGAGTGTAGCGGGAACAGATACGCAGTATTTT | CAWSVAGTDTQYF
TRBJ1-1 | . | TRBV29-1 | . | TGCAGCGGGCGACAGAATATGAACACTGAAGCTTTCTTT | CSGRQNMNTEAFF
TRBJ2-5 | . | TRBV4-1 | . | TGCGCCAGCAGGAGAACTGGGACGGTCCAAGAGACCCAGTACTTC | CASRRTGTVQETQYF
TRBJ1-1 | . | TRBV7-6 | . | TGTGCCAGCAACTACCGGCGCCCGCGAGGAACTGAAGCTTTCTTT | CASNYRRPRGTEAFF
TRBJ2-1 | . | TRBV27 | . | TGTGCCAGCAGTTTAATTAGTCGCAATGAGCAGTTCTTC | CASSLISRNEQFF
TRBJ1-5 | . | TRBV2 | . | TGTGCCAGCAGTGGGTACAAGGGCTATCAGCCCCAGCATTTT | CASSGYKGYQPQHF
TRBJ2-1 | TRBD2 | TRBV18 | . | TGTGCCAGCTCACCCTCATGGCGGGAGGGTGAGCAGTTCTTC | CASSPSWREGEQFF
TRBJ2-3 | . | TRBV5-4 | . | TGTGCCAGCAGCGATGGGGCGCGGGATACGCAGTATTTT | CASSDGARDTQYF
TRBJ2-1 | . | TRBV19 | . | TGTGCCAGTAGTTCCCGAAATGAGCAGTTCTTC | CASSSRNEQFF
TRBJ1-2 | . | TRBV19 | . | TGTGCCAGTAGTATATCCAGGGGTAACTATGGCTACACCTTC | CASSISRGNYGYTF
TRBJ2-3 | . | TRBV5-1 | . | TGCGCCAGCAGCTCAACTAGCACAGATACGCAGTATTTT | CASSSTSTDTQYF
TRBJ2-7 | . | TRBV6-1 | . | TGTGCCAGTACGGGACTTGGTTTGGAGCAGTACTTC | CASTGLGLEQYF
TRBJ2-7 | . | TRBV25-1 | . | TGTGCCAGCACCCCCCCAGGGCTTTACGAGCAGTACTTC | CASTPPGLYEQYF
TRBJ1-3 | . | TRBV9 | . | TGTGCCAGCAGCGGGGGTGGCAGAAACACCATATATTTT | CASSGGGRNTIYF
TRBJ1-5 | . | TRBV10-1 | . | TGCGCCAGCAGCGATCCTAGGGTTTCAGAAAATCAGCCCCAGCATTTT | CASSDPRVSENQPQHF
TRBJ2-1 | . | TRBV7-9 | . | TGTGCCAGCAGCTTAGCGGGACCGGGGGATGAGCAGTTCTTC | CASSLAGPGDEQFF
TRBJ1-6 | . | TRBV18 | . | TGTGCCAGCTCACAAGATTCACCCCTCCACTTT | CASSQDSPLHF
TRBJ2-3 | TRBD2 | TRBV7-9 | . | TGTGCCAGCAGCCCCAAAGCGGGAGGGCCGGGTATTTACGATACGCAGTATTTT | CASSPKAGGPGIYDTQYF
TRBJ1-5 | . | TRBV7-9 | once | TGTGCCAGCAGCTTAGGTTTTGGGGGGGGACTCAATCAGCCCCAGCATTTT | CASSLGFGGGLNQPQHF
TRBJ2-1 | . | TRBV2 | . | TGTGCCAGCAGTGAGGAACAGGTCAGCGACAATGAGCAGTTCTTC | CASSEEQVSDNEQFF